Listed below are T cell receptor beta chains from one sample, sequenced in a study of read filtering for tumor transcriptome and immune sequencing. TCRdb passed the reads through MiXCR, listing each CDR3 protein once. The sample lists 100,000 to 150,000 distinct CDR3 sequences; around 13% were seen once. Sequenced material: a population of CD138-negative cells sorted from bone marrow. Every receptor here comes from a donor at least 40 years old with multiple myeloma. Both conserved end residues are part of each CDR3. D genes are given only for firm matches. Rows may omit the clone size; those that give it use once, few, many or a size class.

clone size	V gene	D gene	J gene	CDR3 protein	CDR3 DNA
many	TRBV5-1	.	TRBJ2-7	CASSSGPGPLYEQYF	TGCGCCAGCAGCTCGGGACCTGGCCCACTCTACGAGCAGTACTTC
many	TRBV5-1	.	TRBJ1-4	CASSGQFNEKLFF	TGCGCCAGCAGCGGTCAGTTTAATGAAAAACTGTTTTTT
many	TRBV24-1	.	TRBJ2-3	CATSDERDTQYF	TGTGCCACCAGTGACGAAAGAGATACGCAGTATTTT
.	TRBV18	TRBD1	TRBJ2-5	CASSPLDRGETQYF	TGTGCCAGCTCACCACTGGACAGGGGCGAGACCCAGTACTTC
many	TRBV28	TRBD2	TRBJ2-7	CASSLGGSSYEQYF	TGTGCCAGCAGTTTGGGCGGGAGCTCCTACGAGCAGTACTTC
many	TRBV6-6	TRBD1	TRBJ2-2	CASTGTAGELFF	TGTGCCAGCACCGGGACAGCCGGGGAGCTGTTTTTT
.	TRBV11-2	TRBD2	TRBJ2-3	CASSTPRLAGEADTQYF	TGTGCCAGCAGCACTCCTCGACTAGCGGGGGAAGCAGATACGCAGTATTTT
many	TRBV28	.	TRBJ2-5	CASSLNRDGVETQYF	TGTGCCAGCAGTTTAAACAGGGACGGAGTAGAGACCCAGTACTTC
many	TRBV12-3/TRBV12-4	.	TRBJ2-2	CASSLSGLNTGELFF	TGTGCCAGCAGTTTGTCGGGTCTGAACACCGGGGAGCTGTTTTTT
.	TRBV19	.	TRBJ1-5	CASSVGTHSNQPQHF	TGTGCCAGTAGCGTCGGGACACATAGCAATCAGCCCCAGCATTTT
once	TRBV5-5	TRBD2	TRBJ2-3	CASSQLFGGGGNSDTQYF	TGTGCCAGCAGCCAACTCTTCGGCGGGGGGGGTAATTCAGATACGCAGTATTTT
many	TRBV20-1	.	TRBJ2-3	CSGAQAGTSDTQYF	TGCAGTGGGGCCCAGGCTGGAACCTCGGATACGCAGTATTTT
many	TRBV2	TRBD1	TRBJ2-1	CASSVGGQGAREQFF	TGTGCCAGCAGTGTTGGGGGACAGGGGGCCCGGGAGCAGTTCTTC
many	TRBV5-1	TRBD2	TRBJ2-1	CASSVMDVAGLGNEQFF	TGCGCCAGCAGCGTCATGGACGTAGCGGGATTGGGCAATGAGCAGTTCTTC
many	TRBV12-3/TRBV12-4	TRBD2	TRBJ2-1	CASTAGAGVTNNEQFF	TGTGCCAGCACCGCAGGAGCGGGAGTAACGAACAATGAGCAGTTCTTC
.	TRBV4-1	.	TRBJ2-1	CASSQDIYPSSYNEQFF	TGCGCCAGCAGCCAAGATATATACCCGAGCTCCTACAATGAGCAGTTCTTC
few	TRBV28	TRBD2	TRBJ2-3	CASNEREIADTQYF	TGTGCCAGCAACGAGCGGGAGATCGCAGATACGCAGTATTTT
.	TRBV6-5	.	TRBJ1-4	CASGQLGPTNEKLFF	TGTGCCAGCGGTCAGCTGGGACCAACTAATGAAAAGCTGTTTTTT
many	TRBV3-1	.	TRBJ2-1	CASSPLAGGNNEQFF	TGTGCCAGCAGCCCCCTGGCAGGGGGGAACAATGAGCAGTTCTTC
many	TRBV6-6	TRBD2	TRBJ2-1	CASSFFLAGGTNNEQFF	TGTGCCAGCAGTTTTTTCTTAGCGGGGGGCACAAACAATGAGCAGTTCTTC
few	TRBV7-2	.	TRBJ2-7	CASSLEFHEQYF	TGTGCCAGCAGCTTAGAGTTCCACGAGCAGTACTTC
many	TRBV5-1	.	TRBJ1-4	CASALVPGNEKLFF	TGCGCCAGCGCGCTAGTCCCTGGAAATGAAAAACTGTTTTTT
.	TRBV5-1	.	TRBJ2-7	CASSLYGTSSSYEQYF	TGCGCCAGCAGCTTGTACGGGACCTCCAGCTCCTACGAGCAGTACTTC
many	TRBV29-1	TRBD2	TRBJ2-3	CSVRRTSGSADTQYF	TGCAGCGTTCGGAGGACTAGCGGGAGTGCAGATACGCAGTATTTT
.	TRBV2	TRBD1	TRBJ1-5	CASSSDREDQPQHF	TGTGCCAGCAGTTCTGACAGGGAGGATCAGCCCCAGCATTTT
many	TRBV7-2	.	TRBJ2-5	CASSLVSRNQETQYF	TGTGCCAGCAGCTTAGTATCGAGGAACCAAGAGACCCAGTACTTC
.	TRBV5-1	.	TRBJ1-1	CDSSLGAGNTEAFF	TGCGACAGCAGCTTGGGGGCAGGGAACACTGAAGCTTTCTTT
many	TRBV9	TRBD2	TRBJ2-1	CASSGTPRTSGSYNEQFF	TGTGCCAGCAGCGGGACCCCCCGGACTAGCGGGAGTTACAATGAGCAGTTCTTC
.	TRBV5-1	TRBD2	TRBJ2-1	CASSPGGGTDGGQFF	TGCGCCAGCAGCCCGGGGGGGGGTACTGACGGTGGGCAGTTCTTC
many	TRBV20-1	TRBD2	TRBJ2-5	CSASQGSGTQETQYF	TGCAGTGCTAGTCAGGGTAGCGGGACACAAGAGACCCAGTACTTC
many	TRBV18	TRBD2	TRBJ2-1	CASSLTSGSYNEQFF	TGTGCCAGCAGCCTGACTAGCGGGAGTTACAATGAGCAGTTCTTC
many	TRBV5-1	.	TRBJ2-5	CASSGGRKETQYF	TGCGCCAGCAGCGGAGGCAGAAAAGAGACCCAGTACTTC
.	TRBV29-1	TRBD1	TRBJ2-5	CSVDSQGARETQYF	TGCAGCGTTGATTCCCAGGGGGCGAGGGAGACCCAGTACTTC
many	TRBV27	.	TRBJ2-3	CASSSSGALSTDTQYF	TGTGCCAGCAGTTCGTCAGGGGCTCTGAGCACAGATACGCAGTATTTT
few	TRBV6-5	TRBD2	TRBJ2-7	CASSRTSAYEQYF	TGTGCCAGCAGCCGGACTAGCGCATACGAGCAGTACTTC
many	TRBV30	TRBD1	TRBJ2-2	CAWSVLPRTGGVHGELFF	TGTGCCTGGAGTGTACTCCCCAGGACAGGGGGGGTTCACGGGGAGCTGTTTTTT
many	TRBV5-1	TRBD1	TRBJ1-1	CASSLAGGQGAVGTEAFF	TGCGCCAGCAGCTTGGCCGGGGGACAGGGGGCAGTGGGCACTGAAGCTTTCTTT
few	TRBV12-3/TRBV12-4	.	TRBJ1-6	CASKAAWTPISPLHF	TGTGCCAGCAAAGCGGCGTGGACACCAATTTCACCCCTCCACTTT
.	TRBV18	.	TRBJ2-1	CASSPSGRGYNEQFF	TGTGCCAGCTCACCATCGGGACGGGGATACAATGAGCAGTTCTTC
many	TRBV4-2	TRBD2	TRBJ2-2	CASSQFLAGYTGELFF	TGTGCCAGCAGCCAGTTCTTAGCGGGATACACCGGGGAGCTGTTTTTT
many	TRBV30	TRBD2	TRBJ2-3	CALIAGVTDTQYF	TGTGCCTTAATAGCGGGAGTTACAGATACGCAGTATTTT
many	TRBV7-3	TRBD2	TRBJ2-7	CASSVSGRREEQYF	TGTGCCAGCAGCGTTAGCGGGAGAAGAGAAGAGCAGTACTTC
many	TRBV3-1	.	TRBJ1-4	CASSQVRMGSEKLFF	TGTGCCAGCAGCCAAGTTAGGATGGGGAGTGAAAAACTGTTTTTT
many	TRBV5-6	TRBD2	TRBJ2-2	CASSLSLAGANTGELFF	TGTGCCAGCAGCTTGAGTCTAGCGGGGGCGAACACCGGGGAGCTGTTTTTT
many	TRBV6-5	.	TRBJ2-3	CASSYSGLSTDTQYF	TGTGCCAGCAGTTACTCGGGGTTGAGCACAGATACGCAGTATTTT